This T cell receptor beta chain was sequenced for a study of T cells after yellow fever vaccination. Overall study: Any fraction with a low cell number was prepared using SMART-Seq v4 Ultra Low Input. Study-wide results and caveats: One caveat is that FACS-sorted repertoires could contain abundant clonotypes contaminating from the bulk population. Sequencing of sorted memory subsets on day 0 failed to detect almost all vaccine-responding clonotypes.

Synthesis of TCR cDNA relied on 5'RACE template switching, which attached a universal primer site and UMIs. Each CDR3 protein gets one entry after TCRdb re-called the 5' RACE reads with MiXCR. In the table there are 20,000 to 25,000 distinct CDR3 sequences, 4% to 6% of which are singletons. This clonotype was seen ten or more times. The clonotype was recovered from a young man who received the YFV17D yellow fever vaccine. This specimen was PBMCs, either bulk or a sorted T-cell subset (CD4+, CD8+, memory, or dextramer-sorted; not recorded which), taken about 49 days after the first yellow fever vaccination.

The CDR3 DNA sequence: TGTGCCAGCGGTCGGGCTAGCGGGGGGCTTCCCCATGAGCAGTTCTTC. It encodes CASGRASGGLPHEQFF. V gene TRBV28 combines with J gene TRBJ2-1, with 11 bases matching TRBD2. Losses at the gene ends were 8 bases for V and 8 bases for J; bases not matched to a gene: 14. The length of the CDR3 is 16 residues. Germline CDR1 is MDHEN and CDR2 is SYDVKM.